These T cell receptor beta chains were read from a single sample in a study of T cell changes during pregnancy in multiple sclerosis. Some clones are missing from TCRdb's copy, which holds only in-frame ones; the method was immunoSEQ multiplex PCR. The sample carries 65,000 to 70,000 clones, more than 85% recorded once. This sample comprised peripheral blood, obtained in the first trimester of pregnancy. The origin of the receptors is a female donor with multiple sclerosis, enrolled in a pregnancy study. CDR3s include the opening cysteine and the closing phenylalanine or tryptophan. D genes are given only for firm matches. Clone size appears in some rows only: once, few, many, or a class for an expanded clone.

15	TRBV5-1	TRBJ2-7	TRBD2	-	TGCGCCAGCAGCTACGGCCTAGCGGGAGGGTACGAGCAGTACTTC	CASSYGLAGGYEQYF
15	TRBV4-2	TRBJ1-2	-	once	TGTGCCAGCAGCCAAGTGTCAGGATCTAACTATGGCTACACCTTC	CASSQVSGSNYGYTF
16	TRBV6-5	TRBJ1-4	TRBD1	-	TGTGCCAGCAGTTCGATCGTTCAGGGGGCCAGGGAAAAACTGTTTTTT	CASSSIVQGAREKLFF
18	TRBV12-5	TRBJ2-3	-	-	TGTGCTAGTGGTTTGGCCCGGGGGGACAGGACTAGCACAGATACGCAGTATTTT	CASGLARGDRTSTDTQYF
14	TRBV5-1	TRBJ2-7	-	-	TGCGCCAGCAGCACCTCCCAAACTACCTACGAGCAGTACTTC	CASSTSQTTYEQYF
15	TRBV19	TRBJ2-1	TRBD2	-	TGTGCCAGTAGTATTGAGCTAGCGGCATACAATGAGCAGTTCTTC	CASSIELAAYNEQFF
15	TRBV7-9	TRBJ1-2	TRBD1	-	TGTGCCAGCAGCTTTACGACAGGGGGCGTCTATGGCTACACCTTC	CASSFTTGGVYGYTF
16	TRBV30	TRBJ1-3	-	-	TGTGCCTGGATGATGGGGGGGGTAAGCTCTGGAAACACCATATATTTT	CAWMMGGVSSGNTIYF
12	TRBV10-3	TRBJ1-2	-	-	TGTGCCATCAGCGGCCAGGGCTATGGCTACACCTTC	CAISGQGYGYTF
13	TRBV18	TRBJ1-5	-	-	TGTGCCAGCTCACCCCGGCGGGATCAGCCCCAGCATTTT	CASSPRRDQPQHF
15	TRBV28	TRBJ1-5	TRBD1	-	TGTGCCAGCAGTTTGCCCAGGGGGCACAATCAGCCCCAGCATTTT	CASSLPRGHNQPQHF
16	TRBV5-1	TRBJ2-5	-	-	TGCGCCAGCAGCTTGGCCCAGGGAACGTACCAAGAGACCCAGTACTTC	CASSLAQGTYQETQYF
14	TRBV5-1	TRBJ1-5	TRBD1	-	TGCGCCAGCAGCTTGGGACAGGGGCAACAGCCCCAGCATTTT	CASSLGQGQQPQHF
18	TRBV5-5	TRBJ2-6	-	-	TGTGCCAGCAGCTTGTCTTACAGAGCCAGCTCTGGGGCCAACGTCCTGACTTTC	CASSLSYRASSGANVLTF
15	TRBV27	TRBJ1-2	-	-	TGTGCCAGCAGTCCCACAGGGTACGGGGGGTATGGCTACACCTTC	CASSPTGYGGYGYTF
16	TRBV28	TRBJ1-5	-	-	TGTGCCAGCAGTTTAGGGGGGAGGGGCGGGTATCAGCCCCAGCATTTT	CASSLGGRGGYQPQHF
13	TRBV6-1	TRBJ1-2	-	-	TGTGCCAGCAGTGAAACCGGGGACTATGGCTACACCTTC	CASSETGDYGYTF
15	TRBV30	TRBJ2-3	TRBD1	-	TGTGCCTGGTCCGCGGACAGGGGGCATGCAGATACGCAGTATTTT	CAWSADRGHADTQYF
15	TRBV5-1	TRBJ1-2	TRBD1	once	TGCGCCAGCAGCTCCCGACAGGGACCTAACTATGGCTACACCTTC	CASSSRQGPNYGYTF
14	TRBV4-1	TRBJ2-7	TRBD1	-	TGCGCCAGCAGCCCTCAGGGACAGGGCTACGAGCAGTACTTC	CASSPQGQGYEQYF
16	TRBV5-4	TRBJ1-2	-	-	TGTGCCAGCCACAGCTTTGAACACCAAGCTAACTATGGCTACACCTTC	CASHSFEHQANYGYTF
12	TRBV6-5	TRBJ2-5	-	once	TGTGCCAGCCTAGGGGCAGAGGAGACCCAGTACTTC	CASLGAEETQYF
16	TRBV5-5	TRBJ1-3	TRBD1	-	TGTGCCAGCAGCGTCGGGACAGTCCTCTCTGGAAACACCATATATTTT	CASSVGTVLSGNTIYF
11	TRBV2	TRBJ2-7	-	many	TGTGCCAGCATCCGGGATTACGAGCAGTACTTC	CASIRDYEQYF
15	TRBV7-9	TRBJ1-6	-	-	TGTGCCAGCAGTAAAATCCGCGGGGATAATTCACCCCTCCACTTT	CASSKIRGDNSPLHF
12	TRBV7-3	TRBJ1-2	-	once	TGTGCCAGCAGCTTAATGGGGGGTGGCTACACCTTC	CASSLMGGGYTF
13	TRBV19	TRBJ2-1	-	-	TGTGCCAGTAGTATAGGTCCAAACAATGAGCAGTTCTTC	CASSIGPNNEQFF
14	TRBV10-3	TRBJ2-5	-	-	TGTGCCATCAGTGAACAGGGGGGGGAAGAGACCCAGTACTTC	CAISEQGGEETQYF
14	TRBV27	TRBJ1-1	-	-	TGTGCCAGCAGTTTCGCGTCTGGGAGCACTGAAGCTTTCTTT	CASSFASGSTEAFF
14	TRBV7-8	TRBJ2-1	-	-	TGTGCCAGCAGCTTAGTGACAGCCAATAACGAGCAGTTCTTC	CASSLVTANNEQFF
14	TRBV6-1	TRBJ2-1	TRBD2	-	TGTGCCACCCAATCCGGGACTAGCCATGGTGAGCAGTTCTTC	CATQSGTSHGEQFF
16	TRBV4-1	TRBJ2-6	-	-	TGCGCCAGCAGCCAAGGACACCTCTCTGGGGCCAACGTCCTGACTTTC	CASSQGHLSGANVLTF
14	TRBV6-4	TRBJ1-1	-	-	TGTGCCAGCAGTGCCTTCCAGGGGAGCACTGAAGCTTTCTTT	CASSAFQGSTEAFF
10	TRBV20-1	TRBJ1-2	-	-	TGCAGTGTGTCCGACTATGGCTACACCTTC	CSVSDYGYTF
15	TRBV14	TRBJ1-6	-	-	TGTGCCAGCAGCCAATGGCAGGGCTATAATTCACCCCTCCACTTT	CASSQWQGYNSPLHF
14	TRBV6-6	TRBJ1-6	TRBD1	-	TGTGCCAGCAGTCTAGGACAGGGCAATTCACCCCTCCACTTT	CASSLGQGNSPLHF
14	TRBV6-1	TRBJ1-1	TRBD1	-	TGTGCCAGCAGGGCCGGGACAGGGAGCACTGAAGCTTTCTTT	CASRAGTGSTEAFF